These T cell receptor beta chains were read from a single sample in a study of cytomegalovirus exposure and HLA in healthy donors. Profiled with immunoSEQ multiplex PCR; TCRdb holds only in-frame clones, not every one. The table shows roughly 66,000 clones, with around 77% occurring only once. Sequenced: PBMCs. Receptor source: a man aged 50-59 years in good health and CMV-seronegative. Both conserved end residues are part of each CDR3. D genes are given only for firm matches. Clone size is not always given. Where it is, it says once, few, many or a class for expanded clones.

>-|few|TRBV5-6|TRBJ2-3
CASSPFTDTQYF
TGTGCCAGCAGCCCATTCACAGATACGCAGTATTTT
>-|-|TRBV30|TRBJ1-6
CAWSVPGSNSPLHF
TGTGCCTGGAGTGTTCCGGGTTCAAATTCACCCCTCCACTTT
>-|-|TRBV7-6|TRBJ1-1
CASSRGKNTEAFF
TGTGCCAGCAGCAGAGGAAAGAACACTGAAGCTTTCTTT
>TRBD1|-|TRBV11-3|TRBJ1-3
CASSLGDSFGNTIYF
TGTGCCAGCAGCTTAGGGGACAGTTTCGGAAACACCATATATTTT
>-|-|TRBV10-1|TRBJ1-5
CAIQNIIFMIKPQHF
TGCGCCATCCAGAATATCATTTTCATGATCAAGCCCCAGCATTTT
>-|-|TRBV6-5|TRBJ2-2
CASRTNRENTGELFF
TGTGCCAGCAGGACTAACAGGGAGAACACCGGGGAGCTGTTTTTT
>TRBD1|-|TRBV7-9|TRBJ1-1
CASSRTGTGTTEAFF
TGTGCCAGCAGTCGAACCGGGACAGGGACCACTGAAGCTTTCTTT
>TRBD1|few|TRBV18|TRBJ1-4
CASAPGQGNEKLFF
TGTGCCAGCGCCCCGGGACAGGGTAATGAAAAACTGTTTTTT
>-|-|TRBV11-2|TRBJ2-7
CAVAGRAMYEQYF
TGTGCCGTCGCCGGCAGGGCGATGTACGAGCAGTACTTC
>-|-|TRBV28|TRBJ1-2
CASRPSGYGYTF
TGTGCCAGCAGGCCGTCGGGCTATGGCTACACCTTC
>-|-|TRBV5-1|TRBJ1-6
CASSLGDMGNSPLHF
TGCGCCAGCAGCTTAGGAGATATGGGTAATTCACCCCTCCACTTT
>-|-|TRBV5-4|TRBJ1-6
CASSLAGAAASPLHF
TGTGCCAGCAGCTTGGCAGGGGCCGCAGCTTCACCCCTCCACTTT
>TRBD1|-|TRBV28|TRBJ1-1
CASNDRGRLAEAFF
TGTGCCAGCAACGACAGGGGGCGTCTGGCTGAAGCTTTCTTT
>-|-|TRBV6-5|TRBJ2-1
CASRLRDYNEQFF
TGTGCCAGCAGGCTCCGGGATTACAATGAGCAGTTCTTC
>-|-|TRBV16|TRBJ1-5
CASSQQKRGASQPQHF
TGTGCCAGCAGCCAACAAAAAAGGGGCGCGAGTCAGCCCCAGCATTTT
>-|once|TRBV9|TRBJ1-1
CASSPRTEAFF
TGTGCCAGCAGCCCTCGTACTGAAGCTTTCTTT
>TRBD1|once|TRBV6-5|TRBJ1-2
CASTLQGGAGYTF
TGTGCCAGCACTCTTCAGGGGGGAGCTGGCTACACCTTC
>-|-|TRBV9|TRBJ1-6
CASSVEGEGGVMGSPLHF
TGTGCCAGCAGCGTAGAAGGCGAGGGAGGGGTCATGGGCTCACCCCTCCACTTT
>-|few|TRBV10-3|TRBJ2-3
CAIQGRGSTQYF
TGTGCCATTCAGGGGCGAGGATCGACGCAGTATTTT
>TRBD1|-|TRBV30|TRBJ1-5
CAWSVQGAEPQHF
TGTGCCTGGAGTGTACAGGGGGCCGAACCCCAGCATTTT
>TRBD1|-|TRBV27|TRBJ1-2
CASSGQGVGYGYTF
TGTGCCAGCAGTGGACAGGGGGTAGGCTATGGCTACACCTTC
>-|-|TRBV19|TRBJ1-2
CASSITGTTSGYTF
TGTGCCAGTAGTATAACCGGGACAACGAGCGGCTACACCTTC
>-|few|TRBV5-1|TRBJ2-7
CASSAGFSYEQYF
TGCGCCAGCAGCGCAGGGTTCAGCTACGAGCAGTACTTC
>TRBD1|-|TRBV5-1|TRBJ2-3
CASSKRTGTDTQYF
TGCGCCAGCAGCAAAAGGACAGGGACAGATACGCAGTATTTT
>-|few|TRBV21-1|TRBJ1-1
CASSLQVEGVGTEAFF
TGTGCCAGCAGCCTCCAGGTTGAGGGGGTAGGTACTGAAGCTTTCTTT
>TRBD1|-|TRBV11-2|TRBJ2-7
CASSLGQDRYLYEQYF
TGTGCCAGCAGCTTGGGACAGGATCGATACCTCTACGAGCAGTACTTC
>-|-|TRBV14|TRBJ1-1
CASSRQGSRTEAFF
TGTGCCAGCAGCCGGCAGGGGTCGCGGACTGAAGCTTTCTTT
>TRBD2|-|TRBV9|TRBJ2-1
CASSVSSGKGHEQFF
TGTGCCAGCAGCGTTTCTAGCGGGAAGGGTCATGAGCAGTTCTTC
>TRBD1|-|TRBV28|TRBJ1-1
CASSSIGQDTEAFF
TGTGCCAGCAGTTCCATCGGACAGGACACTGAAGCTTTCTTT
>TRBD2|-|TRBV29-1|TRBJ2-2
CSVVAGGSGELFF
TGCAGCGTTGTTGCGGGAGGATCCGGGGAGCTGTTTTTT
>TRBD2|-|TRBV4-2|TRBJ2-2
CASSARTSGTNTGELFF
TGTGCCAGCAGCGCCCGGACTAGCGGGACGAACACCGGGGAGCTGTTTTTT
>TRBD2|few|TRBV7-9|TRBJ2-1
CASSTSGRGGNEQFF
TGTGCCAGCAGCACTAGCGGGAGGGGCGGCAATGAGCAGTTCTTC
>-|-|TRBV14|TRBJ2-2
CASSQQGGTGELFF
TGTGCCAGCAGCCAACAGGGAGGAACCGGGGAGCTGTTTTTT
>-|-|TRBV27|TRBJ2-2
CASSLRTEPSTGELFF
TGTGCCAGCAGTTTAAGGACAGAGCCAAGCACCGGGGAGCTGTTTTTT
>TRBD1|-|TRBV5-4|TRBJ2-5
CASSPQGTETQYF
TGTGCCAGCAGCCCACAGGGGACCGAGACCCAGTACTTC
>TRBD2|-|TRBV19|TRBJ2-2
CASQLAGAVGELFF
TGTGCCAGTCAACTCGCGGGAGCGGTCGGGGAGCTGTTTTTT
>TRBD1|-|TRBV14|TRBJ2-7
CASSRQGIEQYF
TGTGCCAGCAGCCGACAGGGAATCGAGCAGTACTTC
>-|-|TRBV27|TRBJ1-5
CASSPTSRGSNQPQHF
TGTGCCAGCAGTCCGACTTCCAGGGGTAGTAATCAGCCCCAGCATTTT
>TRBD2|-|TRBV19|TRBJ2-3
CASTSTTSGRGADTQYF
TGTGCCAGTACCTCAACGACTAGCGGGAGAGGGGCAGATACGCAGTATTTT
>TRBD1|-|TRBV19|TRBJ1-6
CASSITGGLGPLHF
TGTGCCAGTAGTATTACAGGGGGTCTGGGACCCCTCCACTTT
>-|-|TRBV13|TRBJ2-2
CASSTWTVLNTGELFF
TGTGCCAGCAGCACGTGGACAGTCCTGAACACCGGGGAGCTGTTTTTT
>TRBD1|-|TRBV28|TRBJ1-4
CASSLSGQGFEKLFF
TGTGCCAGCAGTTTATCGGGACAGGGGTTTGAAAAACTGTTTTTT